The table lists the clone carrying this T cell receptor (beta chain) with a few counts. Its antigen is not known. These data come from a study of identical twins. Healthy Caucasians, and only they, were the donors. After removal of 0 bases from V and 0 bases from J, the junction contained 5 bases not matched to a gene. The germline V gene has CDR1 SGDLS and CDR2 YYNGEE. The CDR3 totals 16 residues. TCRdb used MiXCR to reprocess the 5' RACE reads, holding one entry per CDR3 protein. The repertoire has 450,000 or so distinct CDR3 sequences, approximately 15% of them found once; the top ten carry 0.4% to 0.55%. Study results and caveats: Cross-sectional statistics underpinned the conclusions; the same donors were not followed.

A further study also used this sample, focusing on yellow fever vaccine responses in identical twins. From that study: Twins' T cell vaccine responses reportedly looked partly convergent, partly personalized.

The V gene is TRBV9, the J gene TRBJ2-7; TRBD1 agrees at 8 bases. The sample consisted of CD4+ T cells sorted from blood. This receptor was taken from a woman aged 18-30 years in good health. The DNA of the CDR3 is TGTGCCAGCAGCGTAGGGTCAGGGGGCGCCTCCTACGAGCAGTACTTC. As protein: CASSVGSGGASYEQYF.